The T cell receptor beta chain under discussion was sequenced for a study of blood T cell repertoires in COVID-19. Study-level information: The United States, Italy and Spain provided the acute and convalescent COVID-19 samples.

Assay: immunoSEQ multiplex PCR; the TCRdb copy retains only in-frame clones and omits some. The table has over 80,000 clones, 80% to 90% seen once. The TCR sequence derives from a man aged 50 to 60 with acute or convalescent COVID-19. Sequencing was carried out using peripheral blood.

DNA for the CDR3: TGTGCCAGCAGCCCGCAAGAGACCCAGTACTTC. It codes for CASSPQETQYF. The V gene is TRBV7-2, the J gene TRBJ2-5; D not resolved. The CDR3 covers 11 residues. V was trimmed by 5 bases and J by 2 bases, leaving 3 bases between them. CDR1 SGHTA and CDR2 FQGNSA come from the germline V gene.